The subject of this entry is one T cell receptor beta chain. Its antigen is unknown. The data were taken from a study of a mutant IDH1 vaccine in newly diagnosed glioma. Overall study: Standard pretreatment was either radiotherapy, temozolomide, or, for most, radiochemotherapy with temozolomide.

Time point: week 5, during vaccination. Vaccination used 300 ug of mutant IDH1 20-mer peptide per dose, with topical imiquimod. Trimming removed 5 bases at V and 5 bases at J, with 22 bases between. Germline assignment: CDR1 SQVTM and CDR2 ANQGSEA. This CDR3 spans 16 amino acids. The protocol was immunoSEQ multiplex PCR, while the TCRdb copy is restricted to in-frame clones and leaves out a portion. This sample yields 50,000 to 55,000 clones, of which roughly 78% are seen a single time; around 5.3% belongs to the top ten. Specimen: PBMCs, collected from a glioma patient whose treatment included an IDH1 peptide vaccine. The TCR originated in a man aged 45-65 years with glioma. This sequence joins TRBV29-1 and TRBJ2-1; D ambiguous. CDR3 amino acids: CSVRLGRTDTNNEQFF. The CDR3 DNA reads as TGCAGCGTTAGGTTGGGCCGGACCGACACCAACAATGAGCAGTTCTTC.